This T cell receptor beta chain was identified during a study of T cells in localized non-small cell lung cancer. Study observations and caveats: Exceeding tumor, uninvolved adjacent lung had the highest T cell clonality. Investigators sequenced only a single tumor region, leaving heterogeneity possible. A median of around 60 clones ranked among the top 100 in tumor appeared in adjacent lung. Longer overall survival was seen with higher T cell density measured in blood.

As to this clone: What it recognizes is unknown.

This CDR3 is built from 13 residues. Measured with immunoSEQ multiplex PCR; TCRdb has only the in-frame clones, and not every one. The table has about 59,000 clones, more than 85% seen once. This TCR came from a man between 40 and 70 years old with stage I lung adenocarcinoma. This specimen consisted of peripheral blood, obtained before any cancer treatment. The rearrangement uses TRBV5-2 and TRBJ2-7; TRBD2 was called by the table and not checked on the DNA. TRBV5-2 is a listed pseudogene. The CDR3 here is CASSPVGGYEQYF. DNA for the CDR3: TGTGCCAGCAGCCCTGTGGGGGGCTACGAGCAGTACTTC.